This T cell receptor (beta chain) was observed in a study of blood T cell repertoires in COVID-19. In the study overall: The analysed material was cDNA or gDNA that came from T cells, B-cell-depleted T cells, or PBMCs.

The study assigned cohorts using participant-reported clinical history. The study counted Cohort 3 donors as recovered given two negative PCRs, clearance, or symptom resolution. Authors' processing steps: By means of reference gene primer amplification, nucleated cell counts were estimated. Sequencing used immunoSEQ multiplex PCR; TCRdb keeps in-frame clones, though not all of them. The DNA gave D and trimming, while V, J and clone size come from that table. The sample consists of around 290,000 clones, approximately 86% of them appearing once. The origin of this receptor is a woman aged 30 to 39 who had recovered from COVID-19. The sample taken for sequencing was PBMCs or T cells enriched from blood (not recorded which).

CDR3 in amino acids: CASSTRGNTIYF. CDR3 nucleotide sequence: TGTGCCAGTAGTACAAGGGGGAACACCATATATTTT. This sequence joins TRBV19 and TRBJ1-3; possible D gene TRBD1, 6 bases. The CDR3 is made up of 12 amino acids. Germline V gene lookup returns CDR1 LNHDA and CDR2 SQIVND (reference sequence). Trimming removed 4 bases at V and 7 bases at J, with 8 bases between.